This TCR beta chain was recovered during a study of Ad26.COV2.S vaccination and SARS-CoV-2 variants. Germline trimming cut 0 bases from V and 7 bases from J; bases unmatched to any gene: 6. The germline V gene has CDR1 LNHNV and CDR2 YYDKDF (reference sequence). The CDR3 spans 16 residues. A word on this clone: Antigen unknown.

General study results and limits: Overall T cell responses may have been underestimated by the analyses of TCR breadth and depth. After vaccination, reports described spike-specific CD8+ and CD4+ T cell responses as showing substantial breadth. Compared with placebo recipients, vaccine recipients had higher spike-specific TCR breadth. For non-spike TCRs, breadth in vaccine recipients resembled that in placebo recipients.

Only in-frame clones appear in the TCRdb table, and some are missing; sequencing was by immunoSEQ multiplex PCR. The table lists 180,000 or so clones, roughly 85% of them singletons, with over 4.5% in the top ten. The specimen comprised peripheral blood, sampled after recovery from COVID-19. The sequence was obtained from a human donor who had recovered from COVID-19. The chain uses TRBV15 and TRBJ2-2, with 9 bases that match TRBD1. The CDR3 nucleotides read TGTGCCACCAGCAGAGAACAGGGGGCGCATCTCGGGGAGCTGTTTTTT. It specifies CATSREQGAHLGELFF. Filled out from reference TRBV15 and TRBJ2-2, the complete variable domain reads DAMVIQNPRYQVTQFGKPVTLSCSQTLNHNVMYWYQQKSSQAPKLLFHYYDKDFNNEADTPDNFQSRRPNTSFCFLDIRSPGLGDTAMYLCATSREQGAHLGELFFGEGSRLTVL.